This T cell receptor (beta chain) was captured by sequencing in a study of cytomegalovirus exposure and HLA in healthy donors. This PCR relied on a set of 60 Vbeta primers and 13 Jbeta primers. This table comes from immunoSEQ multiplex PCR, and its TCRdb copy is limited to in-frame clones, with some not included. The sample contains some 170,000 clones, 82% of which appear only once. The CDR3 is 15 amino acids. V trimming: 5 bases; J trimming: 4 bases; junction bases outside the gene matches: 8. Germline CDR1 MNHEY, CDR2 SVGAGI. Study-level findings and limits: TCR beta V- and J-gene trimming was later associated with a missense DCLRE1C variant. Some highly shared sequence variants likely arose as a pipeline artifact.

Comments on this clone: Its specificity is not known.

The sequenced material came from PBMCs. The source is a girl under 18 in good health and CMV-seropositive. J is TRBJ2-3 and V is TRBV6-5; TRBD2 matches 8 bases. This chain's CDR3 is CASSRGVAGSDTQYF. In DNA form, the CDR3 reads TGTGCCAGCAGTCGCGGGGTAGCGGGGTCAGATACGCAGTATTTT.